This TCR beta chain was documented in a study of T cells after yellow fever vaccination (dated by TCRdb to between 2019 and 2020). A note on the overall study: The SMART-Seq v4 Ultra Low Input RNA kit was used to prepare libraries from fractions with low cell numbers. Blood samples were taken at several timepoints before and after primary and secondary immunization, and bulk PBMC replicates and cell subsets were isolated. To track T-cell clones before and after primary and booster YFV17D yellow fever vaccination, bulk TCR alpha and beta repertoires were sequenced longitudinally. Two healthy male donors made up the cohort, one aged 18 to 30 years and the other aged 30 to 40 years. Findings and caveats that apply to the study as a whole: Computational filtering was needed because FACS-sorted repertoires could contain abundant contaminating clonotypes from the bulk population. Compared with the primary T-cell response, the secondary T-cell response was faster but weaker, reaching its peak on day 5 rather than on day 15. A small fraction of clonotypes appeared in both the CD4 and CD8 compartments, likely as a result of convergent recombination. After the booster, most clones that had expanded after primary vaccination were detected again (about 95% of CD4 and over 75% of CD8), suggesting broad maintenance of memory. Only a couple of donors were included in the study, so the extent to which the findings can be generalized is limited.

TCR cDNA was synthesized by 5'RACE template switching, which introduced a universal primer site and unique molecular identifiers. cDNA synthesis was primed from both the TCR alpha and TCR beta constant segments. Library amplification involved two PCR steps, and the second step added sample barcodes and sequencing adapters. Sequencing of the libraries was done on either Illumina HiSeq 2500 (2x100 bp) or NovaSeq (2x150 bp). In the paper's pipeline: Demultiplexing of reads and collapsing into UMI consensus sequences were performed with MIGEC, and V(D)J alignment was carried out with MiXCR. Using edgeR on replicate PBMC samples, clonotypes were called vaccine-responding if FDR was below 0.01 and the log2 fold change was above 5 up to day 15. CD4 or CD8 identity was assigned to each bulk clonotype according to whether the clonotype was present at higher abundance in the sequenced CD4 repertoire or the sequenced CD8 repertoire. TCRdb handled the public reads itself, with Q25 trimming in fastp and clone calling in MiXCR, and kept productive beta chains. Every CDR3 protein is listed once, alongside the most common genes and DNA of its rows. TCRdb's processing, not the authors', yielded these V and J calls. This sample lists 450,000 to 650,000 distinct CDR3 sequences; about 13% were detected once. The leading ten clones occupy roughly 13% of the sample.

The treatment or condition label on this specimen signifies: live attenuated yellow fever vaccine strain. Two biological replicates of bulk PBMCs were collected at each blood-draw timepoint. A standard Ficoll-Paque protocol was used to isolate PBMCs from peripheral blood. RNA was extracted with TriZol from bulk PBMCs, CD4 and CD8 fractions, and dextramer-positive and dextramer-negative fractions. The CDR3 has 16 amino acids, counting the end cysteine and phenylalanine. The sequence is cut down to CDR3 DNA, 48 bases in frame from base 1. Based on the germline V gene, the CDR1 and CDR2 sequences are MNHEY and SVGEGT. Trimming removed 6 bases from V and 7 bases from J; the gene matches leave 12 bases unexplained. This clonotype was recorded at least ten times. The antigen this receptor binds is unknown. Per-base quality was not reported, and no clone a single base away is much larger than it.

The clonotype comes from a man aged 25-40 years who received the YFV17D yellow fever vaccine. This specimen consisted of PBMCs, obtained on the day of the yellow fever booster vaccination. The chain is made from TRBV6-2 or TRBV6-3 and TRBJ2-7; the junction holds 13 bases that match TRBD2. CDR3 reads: CASRRKGLAGVVEQYF. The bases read TGTGCCAGCAGACGAAAAGGACTAGCGGGAGTGGTTGAGCAGTACTTC.